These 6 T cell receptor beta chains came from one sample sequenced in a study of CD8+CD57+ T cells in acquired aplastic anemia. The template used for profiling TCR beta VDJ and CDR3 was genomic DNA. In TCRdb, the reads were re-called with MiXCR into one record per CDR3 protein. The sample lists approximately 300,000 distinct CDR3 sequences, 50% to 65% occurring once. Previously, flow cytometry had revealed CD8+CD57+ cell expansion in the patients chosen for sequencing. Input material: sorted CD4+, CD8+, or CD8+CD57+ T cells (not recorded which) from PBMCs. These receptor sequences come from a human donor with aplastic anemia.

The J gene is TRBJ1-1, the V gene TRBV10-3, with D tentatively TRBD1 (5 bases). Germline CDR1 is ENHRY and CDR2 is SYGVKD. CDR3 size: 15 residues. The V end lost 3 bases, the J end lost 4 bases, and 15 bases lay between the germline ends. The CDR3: CAISDWGRGGTEAFF. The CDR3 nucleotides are TGTGCCATCAGTGATTGGGGACGCGGGGGCACTGAAGCTTTCTTT.

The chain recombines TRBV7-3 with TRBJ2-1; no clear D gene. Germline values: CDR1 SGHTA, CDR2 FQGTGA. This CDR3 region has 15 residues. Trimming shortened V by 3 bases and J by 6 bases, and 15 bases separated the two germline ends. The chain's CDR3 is CASSFGQFLSNEQFF. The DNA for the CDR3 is TGTGCCAGCAGCTTCGGGCAGTTTTTGTCCAATGAGCAGTTCTTC.

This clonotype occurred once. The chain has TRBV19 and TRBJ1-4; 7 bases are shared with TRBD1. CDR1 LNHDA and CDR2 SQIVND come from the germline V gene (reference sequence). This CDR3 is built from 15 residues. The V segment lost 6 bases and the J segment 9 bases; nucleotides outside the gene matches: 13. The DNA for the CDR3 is TGTGCCAGTAGCAATCGGGAGGGACAGACTAAAAAACTGTTTTTT. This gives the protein CASSNREGQTKKLFF.

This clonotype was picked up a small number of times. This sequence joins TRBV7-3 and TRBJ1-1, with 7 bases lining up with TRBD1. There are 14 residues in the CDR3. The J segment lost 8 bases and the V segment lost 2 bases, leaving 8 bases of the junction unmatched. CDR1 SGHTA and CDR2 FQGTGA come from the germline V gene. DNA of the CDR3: TGTGCCAGCAGCTTAGGGGTGGGGGACAGCGAAGCTTTCTTT. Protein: CASSLGVGDSEAFF.

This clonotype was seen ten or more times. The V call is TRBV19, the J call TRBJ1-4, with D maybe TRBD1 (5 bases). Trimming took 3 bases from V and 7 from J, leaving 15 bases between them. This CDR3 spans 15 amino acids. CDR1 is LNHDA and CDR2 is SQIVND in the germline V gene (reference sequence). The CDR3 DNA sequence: TGTGCCAGTAGTATTCGGGACGTCGGGGGTGAAAAACTGTTTTTT. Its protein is CASSIRDVGGEKLFF. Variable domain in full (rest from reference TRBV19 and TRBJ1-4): DGGITQSPKYLFRKEGQNVTLSCEQNLNHDAMYWYRQDPGQGLRLIYYSQIVNDFQKGDIAEGYSVSREKKESFPLTVTSAQKNPTAFYLCASSIRDVGGEKLFFGSGTQLSVL.

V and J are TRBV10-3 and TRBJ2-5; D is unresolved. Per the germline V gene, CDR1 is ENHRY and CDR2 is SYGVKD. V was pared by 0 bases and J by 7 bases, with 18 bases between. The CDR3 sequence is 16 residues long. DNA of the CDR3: TGTGCCATCAGTGAGTCGGCCAGTATGTTTGAGGTGACCCAGTACTTC. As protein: CAISESASMFEVTQYF.